This record looks at one T cell receptor beta chain sequence and its context. No antigen is known for it. RNA transcripts gave rise to amplified TCR beta CDR3 regions. The HTBI primer set was used in a first-round RT-PCR of the TCR CDR3. TCRdb re-called the multiplex PCR reads through MiXCR, storing one row per CDR3 protein. The sample holds some 550,000 distinct CDR3 sequences, around 15% seen once. The data stem from a study of T cells in Graves' hyperthyroidism and ophthalmopathy. CDR1 is SGHAT, CDR2 FQNNGV, per germline. The V gene lost 5 bases and the J gene lost 8 bases, with 9 bases spanning the gap. The CDR3 runs to 12 residues. Individuals with ophthalmopathy presented a Clinical Activity Score of at least 3, a NOSPECS grade of at least 4 and a duration under 3 months. Study-wide results and caveats: Stable hyperthyroidism and ophthalmopathy were separated using 13 V-J signatures. Most thyroid clonotypes expanded above 0.001 were also detected in blood.

The source of this sequence is a woman between 40 and 55 years old with Graves' ophthalmopathy. The sequencing input was blood. This chain connects TRBV11-2 to TRBJ1-4; D is ambiguous. CDR3 in DNA: TGTGCCAGCAGCGGTAGCCAAGAAAAACTGTTTTTT. Its translation: CASSGSQEKLFF.